The 2 T cell receptor beta chains presented below share a single source sample, sequenced in a study of T cell changes during pregnancy in multiple sclerosis. TCRdb's table, derived via immunoSEQ multiplex PCR, lists solely in-frame clones and lacks some. The sample records around 56,000 clones, 80% to 90% being singletons. Sequencing was performed on CD4+ T cells from peripheral blood mononuclear cells, taken in the third trimester of pregnancy. The receptor source for this set is a female donor with multiple sclerosis, enrolled in a pregnancy study.

V gene TRBV25-1 combines with J gene TRBJ1-1; the D is unclear. V was cut by 4 bases and J by 1 base, with 10 bases left in between. This CDR3 contains 14 residues. From germline, CDR1 is MGHDK and CDR2 SYGVNS. CDR3 in amino acids: CASSVYQSNTEAFF. CDR3 in DNA: TGTGCCAGCAGTGTATACCAATCGAACACTGAAGCTTTCTTT.

This clone was detected only once. This rearrangement joins TRBV2 to TRBJ2-3; 11 bases line up with TRBD2. V was clipped by 6 bases and J by 4 bases; unmatched bases: 3. Per germline, CDR1 SNHLY and CDR2 FYNNEI. The CDR3 contains 14 residues. The CDR3 is CASRGLADSDTQYF. As DNA, the CDR3 is TGTGCCAGCAGGGGACTAGCGGACTCAGATACGCAGTATTTT.